This T cell receptor (beta chain) was captured by sequencing in a study of T cell responses to AZD1222 COVID-19 vaccine. Study-wide findings and caveats: Unmutated variant regions are reportedly targeted by nearly half of spike-specific TCRs.

Trimming took off 4 bases at V and 6 bases at J, with 12 bases between the two ends. The CDR3 runs to 13 residues. CDR1 is MNHEY and CDR2 is SMNVEV in the germline V gene (reference sequence). Using immunoSEQ multiplex PCR, the repertoire was profiled, and TCRdb retains in-frame clones only, with some absent. This table holds about 110,000 clones, roughly 87% found once. Remarks on this clone: What it binds is unknown.

The source was peripheral blood, collected on day 0 of MenACWY control vaccination. The chain couples TRBV27 to TRBJ1-1; a possible D gene is TRBD1 (5 bases). The clonotype was recovered from an adult in good health. The CDR3 here is CASSSIQGPEAFF. CDR3 in DNA: TGTGCCAGCAGTTCCATCCAGGGCCCTGAAGCTTTCTTT.